This entry concerns a single T cell receptor (beta chain). TCRdb's copy holds only in-frame clones and misses some; the assay was immunoSEQ multiplex PCR. Among about 54,000 clones, 81% were seen once, and the ten largest hold about 5.4%. This record belongs to a study of blood T cell repertoires in COVID-19. Whole-study context: COVID-19 samples, acute and convalescent, were from the United States, Italy and Spain.

Germline CDR1 is MDHEN and CDR2 is SYDVKM. V trimming: 3 bases; J trimming: 5 bases; junction bases outside the gene matches: 7. The CDR3 totals 15 residues. J is TRBJ1-1 and V is TRBV28, with TRBD1 identical over 9 bases. The receptor comes from a woman aged 55-69 years with acute or convalescent COVID-19. Sequencing was carried out using peripheral blood. The CDR3 region has the DNA TGTGCCAGCAGTTTCGGGGACAGGGTCGGTACTGAAGCTTTCTTT. Its translation is CASSFGDRVGTEAFF.